These T cell receptor beta chains were read from a single sample in a study of blood T cell repertoires in COVID-19. Measured with immunoSEQ multiplex PCR; TCRdb has only the in-frame clones, and not every one. Of 300,000 to 450,000 clones detected, about 89% appear once; the ten largest clones hold under 4%. The sample consisted of peripheral blood. The origin of the receptors is a woman between 25 and 40 years old with COVID-19, enrolled during active disease. Both conserved end residues are part of each CDR3. A D gene is named only where the DNA matches it firmly. Expanded clones get a size class; other rows say once, few or many, or leave the size out.

v_call: TRBV19
j_call: TRBJ2-1
clone_size: NA
d_call: TRBD1
cdr3_aa: CASSMGQGSYNEQFF
cdr3_nt: TGTGCCAGTAGTATGGGACAGGGCTCCTACAATGAGCAGTTCTTC

v_call: TRBV7-6
j_call: TRBJ2-1
clone_size: NA
d_call: TRBD2
cdr3_aa: CASSSAGGHDEQFF
cdr3_nt: TGTGCCAGCAGCTCAGCGGGAGGGCATGATGAGCAGTTCTTC

v_call: TRBV19
j_call: TRBJ1-2
clone_size: NA
d_call: NA
cdr3_aa: CASREGGSYLYGYTF
cdr3_nt: TGTGCCAGTAGGGAGGGCGGCAGCTACCTCTATGGCTACACCTTC

v_call: TRBV7-8
j_call: TRBJ2-7
clone_size: NA
d_call: NA
cdr3_aa: CASSSRAFYEQYF
cdr3_nt: TGTGCCAGCAGCTCGCGGGCCTTCTACGAGCAGTACTTC

v_call: TRBV27
j_call: TRBJ2-5
clone_size: once
d_call: TRBD2
cdr3_aa: CASSPRTSGEGETQYF
cdr3_nt: TGTGCCAGCAGTCCAAGGACTAGCGGGGAGGGGGAGACCCAGTACTTC

v_call: TRBV5-8
j_call: TRBJ2-1
clone_size: NA
d_call: NA
cdr3_aa: CASSLVSVAEGQFF
cdr3_nt: TGTGCCAGCAGCTTGGTTTCGGTGGCTGAGGGGCAGTTCTTC

v_call: TRBV25-1
j_call: TRBJ1-2
clone_size: NA
d_call: TRBD1
cdr3_aa: CASSAPGQQVPYYGYTF
cdr3_nt: TGTGCCAGCAGTGCTCCGGGACAGCAGGTCCCGTACTATGGCTACACCTTC

v_call: TRBV2
j_call: TRBJ2-1
clone_size: NA
d_call: TRBD2
cdr3_aa: CASSDPGASGGNEQFF
cdr3_nt: TGTGCCAGCAGCGACCCGGGGGCTAGCGGGGGCAATGAGCAGTTCTTC

v_call: TRBV29-1
j_call: TRBJ2-3
clone_size: NA
d_call: TRBD2
cdr3_aa: CSVEKWDTYQAGGTDTQYF
cdr3_nt: TGCAGCGTTGAAAAGTGGGACACATACCAAGCGGGAGGCACAGATACGCAGTATTTT

v_call: TRBV18
j_call: TRBJ1-6
clone_size: NA
d_call: TRBD1
cdr3_aa: CASSPRGTGGSDSPLHF
cdr3_nt: TGTGCCAGCTCACCACGAGGGACAGGGGGATCAGATTCACCCCTCCACTTT

v_call: TRBV19
j_call: TRBJ2-2
clone_size: NA
d_call: TRBD1
cdr3_aa: CASSAETGAVTGELFF
cdr3_nt: TGTGCCAGTAGTGCCGAGACAGGGGCGGTCACCGGGGAGCTGTTTTTT

v_call: TRBV12-3/TRBV12-4
j_call: TRBJ1-1
clone_size: NA
d_call: NA
cdr3_aa: CASSGGTEAFF
cdr3_nt: TGTGCCAGCTCGGGGGGGACTGAAGCTTTCTTT

v_call: TRBV6-6
j_call: TRBJ1-1
clone_size: few
d_call: NA
cdr3_aa: CASSLYGDSPGNTEAFF
cdr3_nt: TGTGCCAGCAGTCTCTATGGGGACTCTCCCGGGAACACTGAAGCTTTCTTT

v_call: TRBV2
j_call: TRBJ1-1
clone_size: once
d_call: NA
cdr3_aa: CASRNTPGGNTEAFF
cdr3_nt: TGTGCCAGCAGAAACACCCCCGGGGGGAACACTGAAGCTTTCTTT

v_call: TRBV18
j_call: TRBJ1-1
clone_size: NA
d_call: NA
cdr3_aa: CASSLSTDGEAFF
cdr3_nt: TGTGCCAGCTCACTATCCACTGACGGGGAAGCTTTCTTT

v_call: TRBV7-2
j_call: TRBJ2-1
clone_size: NA
d_call: NA
cdr3_aa: CASSFSRPTKGGDEQFF
cdr3_nt: TGTGCCAGCAGCTTCTCCCGGCCCACAAAGGGGGGGGATGAGCAGTTCTTC

v_call: TRBV6-5
j_call: TRBJ1-2
clone_size: NA
d_call: NA
cdr3_aa: CASSYSRDPGDYGYTF
cdr3_nt: TGTGCCAGCAGTTACTCGAGGGACCCAGGGGACTATGGCTACACCTTC

v_call: TRBV28
j_call: TRBJ2-2
clone_size: NA
d_call: NA
cdr3_aa: CASTLTGSRAGELFF
cdr3_nt: TGTGCCAGCACCCTTACAGGGAGCAGGGCCGGGGAGCTGTTTTTT